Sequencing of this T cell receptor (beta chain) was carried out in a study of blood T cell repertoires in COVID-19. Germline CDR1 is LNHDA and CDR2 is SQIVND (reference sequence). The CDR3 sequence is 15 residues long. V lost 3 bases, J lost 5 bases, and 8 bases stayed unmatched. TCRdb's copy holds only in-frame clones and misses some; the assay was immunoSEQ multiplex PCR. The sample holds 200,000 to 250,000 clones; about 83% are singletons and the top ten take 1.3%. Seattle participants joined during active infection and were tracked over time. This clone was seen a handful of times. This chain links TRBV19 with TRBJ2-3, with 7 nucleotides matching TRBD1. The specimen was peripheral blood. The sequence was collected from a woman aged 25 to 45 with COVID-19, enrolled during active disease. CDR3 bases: TGTGCCAGTAGTATGCGGCGACAGGGAGTAGATACGCAGTATTTT. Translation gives CASSMRRQGVDTQYF.